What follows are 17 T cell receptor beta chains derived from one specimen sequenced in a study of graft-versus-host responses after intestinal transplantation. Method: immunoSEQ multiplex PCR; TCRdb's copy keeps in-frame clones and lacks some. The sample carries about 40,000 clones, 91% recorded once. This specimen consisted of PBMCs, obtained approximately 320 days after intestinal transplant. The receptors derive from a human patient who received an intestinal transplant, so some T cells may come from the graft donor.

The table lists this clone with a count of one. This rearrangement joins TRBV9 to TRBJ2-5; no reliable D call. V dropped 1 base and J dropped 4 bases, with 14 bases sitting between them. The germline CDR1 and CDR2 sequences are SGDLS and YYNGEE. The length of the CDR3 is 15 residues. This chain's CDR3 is CASSVSGYPPETQYF. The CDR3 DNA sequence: TGTGCCAGCAGCGTATCAGGTTATCCCCCAGAGACCCAGTACTTC. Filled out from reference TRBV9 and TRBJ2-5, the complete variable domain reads DSGVTQTPKHLITATGQRVTLRCSPRSGDLSVYWYQQSLDQGLQFLIQYYNGEERAKGNILERFSAQQFPDLHSELNLSSLELGDSALYFCASSVSGYPPETQYFGPGTRLLVL.

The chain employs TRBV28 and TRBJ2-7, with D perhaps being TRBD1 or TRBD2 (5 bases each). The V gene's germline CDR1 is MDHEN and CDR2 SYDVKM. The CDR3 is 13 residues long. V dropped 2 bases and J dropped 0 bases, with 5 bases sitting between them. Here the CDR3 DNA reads TGTGCCAGCAGTTTAGGGGGCTCCTACGAGCAGTACTTC. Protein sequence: CASSLGGSYEQYF.

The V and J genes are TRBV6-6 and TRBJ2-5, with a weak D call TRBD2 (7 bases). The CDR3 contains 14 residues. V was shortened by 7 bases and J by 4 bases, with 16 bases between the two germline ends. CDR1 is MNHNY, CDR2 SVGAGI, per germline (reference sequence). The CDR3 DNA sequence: TGTGCCAGCAATATAGGGGGGGGAGTAGAGACCCAGTACTTC. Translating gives CASNIGGGVETQYF.

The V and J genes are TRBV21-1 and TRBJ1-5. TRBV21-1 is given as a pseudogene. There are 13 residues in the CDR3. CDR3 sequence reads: CASRFGTVGPQHF. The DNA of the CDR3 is TGTGCCAGCCGATTTGGGACGGTAGGGCCCCAGCATTTT.

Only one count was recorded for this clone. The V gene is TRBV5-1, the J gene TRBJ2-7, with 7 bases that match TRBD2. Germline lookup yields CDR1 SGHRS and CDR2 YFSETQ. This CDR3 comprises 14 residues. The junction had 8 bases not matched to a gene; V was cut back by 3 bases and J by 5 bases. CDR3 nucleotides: TGCGCCAGCAGCTCGCCGGGACGGGGGGACGAGCAGTACTTC. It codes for CASSSPGRGDEQYF. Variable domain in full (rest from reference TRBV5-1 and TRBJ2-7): KAGVTQTPRYLIKTRGQQVTLSCSPISGHRSVSWYQQTPGQGLQFLFEYFSETQRNKGNFPGRFSGRQFSNSRSEMNVSTLELGDSALYLCASSSPGRGDEQYFGPGTRLTVT.

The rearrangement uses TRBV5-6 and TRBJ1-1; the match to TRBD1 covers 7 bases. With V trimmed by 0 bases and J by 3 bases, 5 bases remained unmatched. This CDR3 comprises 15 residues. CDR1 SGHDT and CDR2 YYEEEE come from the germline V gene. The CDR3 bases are TGTGCCAGCAGCTTGGTAGACAGGGCATACACTGAAGCTTTCTTT. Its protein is CASSLVDRAYTEAFF. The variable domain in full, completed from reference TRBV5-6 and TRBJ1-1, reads DAGVTQSPTHLIKTRGQQVTLRCSPKSGHDTVSWYQQALGQGPQFIFQYYEEEERQRGNFPDRFSGHQFPNYSSELNVNALLLGDSALYLCASSLVDRAYTEAFFGQGTRLTVV.

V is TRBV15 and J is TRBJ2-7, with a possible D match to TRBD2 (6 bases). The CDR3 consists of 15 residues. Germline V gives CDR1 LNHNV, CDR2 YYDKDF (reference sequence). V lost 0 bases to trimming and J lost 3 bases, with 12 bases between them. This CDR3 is CATSRDRRLDYEQYF. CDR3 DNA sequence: TGTGCCACCAGCAGAGATCGGAGACTAGACTACGAGCAGTACTTC. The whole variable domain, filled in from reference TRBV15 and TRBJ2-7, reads DAMVIQNPRYQVTQFGKPVTLSCSQTLNHNVMYWYQQKSSQAPKLLFHYYDKDFNNEADTPDNFQSRRPNTSFCFLDIRSPGLGDTAMYLCATSRDRRLDYEQYFGPGTRLTVT.

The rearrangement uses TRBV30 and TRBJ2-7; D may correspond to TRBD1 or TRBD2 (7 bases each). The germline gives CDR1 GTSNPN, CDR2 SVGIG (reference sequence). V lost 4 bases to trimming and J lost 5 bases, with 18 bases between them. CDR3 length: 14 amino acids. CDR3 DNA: TGTGCCTGGAACACAGGGGAGGGGAGTCACGAGCAGTACTTC. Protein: CAWNTGEGSHEQYF.

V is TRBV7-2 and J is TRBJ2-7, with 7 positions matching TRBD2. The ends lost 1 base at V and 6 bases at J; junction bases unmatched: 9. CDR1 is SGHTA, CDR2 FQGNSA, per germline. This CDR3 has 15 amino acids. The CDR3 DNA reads TGTGCCAGCAGCTTAGATAAGCGGGGAGCCCCCGAGCAGTACTTC. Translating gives CASSLDKRGAPEQYF.

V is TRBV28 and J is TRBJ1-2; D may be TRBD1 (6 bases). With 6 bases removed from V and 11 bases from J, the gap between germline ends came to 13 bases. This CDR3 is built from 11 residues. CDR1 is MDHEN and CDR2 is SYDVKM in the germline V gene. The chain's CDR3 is CASSSRQVYTF. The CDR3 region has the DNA TGTGCCAGCAGCTCCCGACAGGTTTACACCTTC.

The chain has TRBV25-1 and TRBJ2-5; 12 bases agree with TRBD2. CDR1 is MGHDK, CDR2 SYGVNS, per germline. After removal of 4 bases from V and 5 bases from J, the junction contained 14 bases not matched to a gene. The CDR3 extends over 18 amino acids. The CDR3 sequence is CASSGTGTSGLLGETQYF. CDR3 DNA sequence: TGTGCCAGCAGTGGCACCGGGACTAGCGGGCTCCTCGGGGAGACCCAGTACTTC.

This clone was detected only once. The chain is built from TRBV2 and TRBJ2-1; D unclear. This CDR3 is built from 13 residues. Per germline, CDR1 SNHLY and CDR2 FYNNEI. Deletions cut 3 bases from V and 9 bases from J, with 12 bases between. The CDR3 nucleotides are TGTGCCAGCAGTGATGGGGTAGCCGGTGAGCAGTTCTTC. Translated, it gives CASSDGVAGEQFF.

The CDR3 region is CASSLTITTLTDTQYF. The DNA for the CDR3 is TGTGCCAGCAGCTTAACCATAACGACCCTAACAGATACGCAGTATTTT. The chain recombines TRBV7-2 with TRBJ2-3, with D hard to call. V was pared by 2 bases and J by 3 bases, with 15 bases between. CDR3 length equals 16 residues. Per germline, CDR1 SGHTA and CDR2 FQGNSA.

Written as DNA, the CDR3 is TGCGCCAGCAGCCTCAGACAGGGCAATCAGCCCCAGCATTTT. Translated, it gives CASSLRQGNQPQHF. J is TRBJ1-5 and V is TRBV4-1, with a tentative D call TRBD1 (6 bases). Germline V gene lookup returns CDR1 MGHRA and CDR2 YSYEKL. This CDR3 region has 14 residues. V was cut by 4 bases and J by 2 bases, with 9 bases left in between.

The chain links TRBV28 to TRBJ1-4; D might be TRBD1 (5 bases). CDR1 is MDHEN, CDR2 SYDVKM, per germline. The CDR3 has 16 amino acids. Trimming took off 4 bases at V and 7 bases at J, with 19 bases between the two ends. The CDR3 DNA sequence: TGTGCCAGCAGTTCCCCCTTGGGTCAGGGATCTGAAAAACTGTTTTTT. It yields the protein CASSSPLGQGSEKLFF.

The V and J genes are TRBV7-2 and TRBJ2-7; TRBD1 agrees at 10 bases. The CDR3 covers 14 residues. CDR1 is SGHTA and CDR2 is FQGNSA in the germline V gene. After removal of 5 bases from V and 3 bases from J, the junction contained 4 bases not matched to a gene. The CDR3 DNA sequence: TGTGCCAGCAGCCCGGACAGGGGGAGCTACGAGCAGTACTTC. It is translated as CASSPDRGSYEQYF.

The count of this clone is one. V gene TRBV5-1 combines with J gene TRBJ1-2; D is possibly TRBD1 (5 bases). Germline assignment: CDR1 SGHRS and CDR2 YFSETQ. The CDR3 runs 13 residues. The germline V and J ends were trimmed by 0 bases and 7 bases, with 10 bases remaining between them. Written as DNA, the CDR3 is TGCGCCAGCAGCTTGGCGGGGCAGGGTGGCTACACCTTC. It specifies CASSLAGQGGYTF.